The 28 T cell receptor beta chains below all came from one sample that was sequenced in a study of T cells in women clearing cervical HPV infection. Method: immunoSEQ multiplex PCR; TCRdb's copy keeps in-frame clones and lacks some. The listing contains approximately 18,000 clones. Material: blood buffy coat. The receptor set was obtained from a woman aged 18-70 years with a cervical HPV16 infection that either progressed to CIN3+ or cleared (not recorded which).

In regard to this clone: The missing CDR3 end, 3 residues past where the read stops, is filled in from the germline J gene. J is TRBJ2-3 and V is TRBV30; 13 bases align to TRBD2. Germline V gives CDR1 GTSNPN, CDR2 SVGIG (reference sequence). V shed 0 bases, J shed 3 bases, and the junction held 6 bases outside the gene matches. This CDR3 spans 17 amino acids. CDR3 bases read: TGTGCCTGGAGTGTAGTGACTAGCGGGAGGTGGACAGATACG. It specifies CAWSVVTSGRWTDT. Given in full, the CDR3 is CAWSVVTSGRWTDTQYF. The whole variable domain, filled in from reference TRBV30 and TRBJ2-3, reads SQTIHQWPATLVQPVGSPLSLECTVEGTSNPNLYWYRQAAGRGLQLLFYSVGIGQISSEVPQNLSASRPQDRQFILSSKKLLLSDSGFYLCAWSVVTSGRWTDTQYFGPGTRLTVL.

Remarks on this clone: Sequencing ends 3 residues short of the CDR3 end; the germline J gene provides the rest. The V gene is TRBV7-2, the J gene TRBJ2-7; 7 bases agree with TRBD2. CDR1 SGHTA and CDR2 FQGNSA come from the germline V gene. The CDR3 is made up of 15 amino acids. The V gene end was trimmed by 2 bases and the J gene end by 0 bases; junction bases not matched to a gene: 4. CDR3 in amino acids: CASSLTSGNSYEQYF. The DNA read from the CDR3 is TGTGCCAGCAGCTTAACCAGCGGGAACTCCTACGAG. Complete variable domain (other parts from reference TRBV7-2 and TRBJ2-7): GAGVSQSPSNKVTEKGKDVELRCDPISGHTALYWYRQSLGQGLEFLIYFQGNSAPDKSGLPSDRFSAERTGGSVSTLTIQRTQQEDSAVYLCASSLTSGNSYEQYFGPGTRLTVT.

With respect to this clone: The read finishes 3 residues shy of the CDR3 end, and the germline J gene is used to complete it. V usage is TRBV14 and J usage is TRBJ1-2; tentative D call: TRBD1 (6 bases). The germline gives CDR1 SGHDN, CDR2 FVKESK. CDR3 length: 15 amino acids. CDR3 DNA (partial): TGTGCCAGCAGCCTTTTGGAGACAGGTCTTTGGGGC. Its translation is CASSLLETGLWG. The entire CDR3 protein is CASSLLETGLWGYTF.

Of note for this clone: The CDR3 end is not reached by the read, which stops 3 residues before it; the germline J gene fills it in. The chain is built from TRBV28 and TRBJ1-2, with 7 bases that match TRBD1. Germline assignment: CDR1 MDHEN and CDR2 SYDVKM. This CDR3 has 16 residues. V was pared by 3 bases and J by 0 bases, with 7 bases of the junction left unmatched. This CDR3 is CASSFPATGANYGYTF. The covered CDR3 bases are TGTGCCAGCAGTTTCCCCGCAACAGGGGCTAACTATGGC.

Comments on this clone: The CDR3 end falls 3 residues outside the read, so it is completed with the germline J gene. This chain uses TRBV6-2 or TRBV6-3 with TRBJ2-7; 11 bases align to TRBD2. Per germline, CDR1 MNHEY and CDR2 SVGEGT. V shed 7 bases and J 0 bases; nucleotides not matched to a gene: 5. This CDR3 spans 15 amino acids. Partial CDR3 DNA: TGTGCCAGCACCCAAACTAGCGGGAGCTCCTACGAG. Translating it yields CASTQTSGSSYE. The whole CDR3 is CASTQTSGSSYEQYF.

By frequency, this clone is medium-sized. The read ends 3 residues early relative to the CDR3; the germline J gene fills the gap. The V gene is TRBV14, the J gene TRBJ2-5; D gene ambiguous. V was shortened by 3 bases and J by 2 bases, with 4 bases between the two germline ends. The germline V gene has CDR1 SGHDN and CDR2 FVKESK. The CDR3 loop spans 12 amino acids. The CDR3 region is CASSHKQETQYF. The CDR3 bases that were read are TGTGCCAGCAGCCACAAACAAGAGACC.

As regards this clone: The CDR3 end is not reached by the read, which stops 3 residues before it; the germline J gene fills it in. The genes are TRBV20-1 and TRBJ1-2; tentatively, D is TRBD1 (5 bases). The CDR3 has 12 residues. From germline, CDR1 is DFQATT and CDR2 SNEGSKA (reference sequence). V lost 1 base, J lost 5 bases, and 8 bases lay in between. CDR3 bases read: TGCAGTGCTAGAGTAGGGACTTATGGC. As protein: CSARVGTYG. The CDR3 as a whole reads CSARVGTYGYTF.

CDR3: CSARPLFGSRGNEQFF. The DNA read from the CDR3 is TGCAGTGCTAGACCCCTCTTTGGGTCTCGGGGCAATGAG. This chain links TRBV20-1 with TRBJ2-1; a possible D gene is TRBD2 (5 bases). Read coverage stops 3 residues before the CDR3 terminus; the germline J gene supplies the remainder. This CDR3 has 16 residues. V gave up 2 bases and J gave up 6 bases, with 20 bases separating them. Germline assignment: CDR1 DFQATT and CDR2 SNEGSKA (reference sequence).

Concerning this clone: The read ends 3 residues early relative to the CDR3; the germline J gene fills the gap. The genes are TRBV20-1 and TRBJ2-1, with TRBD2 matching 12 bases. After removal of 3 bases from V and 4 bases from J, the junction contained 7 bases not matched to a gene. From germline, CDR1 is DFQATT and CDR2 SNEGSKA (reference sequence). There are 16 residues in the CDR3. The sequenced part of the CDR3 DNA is TGCAGTGCTAGGTCTACTACTAGCGGGGGGTACAATGAG. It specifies CSARSTTSGGYNE. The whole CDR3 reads CSARSTTSGGYNEQFF.

This CDR3 reads CASSRDFSYNEQFF. Incomplete CDR3 DNA: TGTGCCAGCAGCCGGGACTTCTCCTACAATGAG. The rearrangement joins TRBV28 to TRBJ2-1; possible D gene TRBD2, 6 bases. Read sequence stops 3 residues before the CDR3 end, and the germline J gene provides the missing end. The germline V gene encodes CDR1 MDHEN and CDR2 SYDVKM. The V gene lost 6 bases and the J gene lost 0 bases, with 9 bases spanning the gap. The CDR3 has 14 amino acids.

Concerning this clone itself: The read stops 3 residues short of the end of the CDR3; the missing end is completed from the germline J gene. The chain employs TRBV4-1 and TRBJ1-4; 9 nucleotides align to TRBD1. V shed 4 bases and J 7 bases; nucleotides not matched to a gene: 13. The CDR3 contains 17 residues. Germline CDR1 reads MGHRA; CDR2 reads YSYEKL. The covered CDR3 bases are TGCGCCAGCAGCCGCCACCCGGGACAGGGTAAAGGTGAAAAA. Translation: CASSRHPGQGKGEK. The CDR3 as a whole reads CASSRHPGQGKGEKLFF.

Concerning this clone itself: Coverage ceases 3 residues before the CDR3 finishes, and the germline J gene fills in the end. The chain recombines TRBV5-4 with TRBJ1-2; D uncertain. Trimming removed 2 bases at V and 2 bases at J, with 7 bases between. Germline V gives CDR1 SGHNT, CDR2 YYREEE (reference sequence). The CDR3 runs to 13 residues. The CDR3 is CASSLEQNYGYTF. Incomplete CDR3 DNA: TGTGCCAGCAGCTTAGAACAAAACTATGGC.

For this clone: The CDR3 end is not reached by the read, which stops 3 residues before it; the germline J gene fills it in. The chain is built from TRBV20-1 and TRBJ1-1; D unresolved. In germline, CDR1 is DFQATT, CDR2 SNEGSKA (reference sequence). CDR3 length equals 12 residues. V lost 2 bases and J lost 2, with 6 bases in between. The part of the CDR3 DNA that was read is TGCAGTGCTAGAAAATTAAACACTGAA. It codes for CSARKLNTE. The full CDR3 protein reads CSARKLNTEAFF.

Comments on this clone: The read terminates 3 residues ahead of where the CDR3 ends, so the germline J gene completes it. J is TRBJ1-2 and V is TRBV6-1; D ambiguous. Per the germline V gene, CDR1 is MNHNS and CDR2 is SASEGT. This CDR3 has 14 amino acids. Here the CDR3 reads CASSEAAAITGYTF. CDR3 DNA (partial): TGTGCCAGCAGTGAAGCCGCGGCTATTACGGGC.

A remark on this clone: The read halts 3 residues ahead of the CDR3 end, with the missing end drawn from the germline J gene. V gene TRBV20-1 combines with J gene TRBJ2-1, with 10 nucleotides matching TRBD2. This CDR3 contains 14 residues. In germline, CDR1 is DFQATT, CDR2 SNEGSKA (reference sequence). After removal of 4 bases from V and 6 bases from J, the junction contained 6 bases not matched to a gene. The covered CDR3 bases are TGCAGTGCTAAAGCGGGAGGGCCAAGCAATGAG. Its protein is CSAKAGGPSNE. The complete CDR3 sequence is CSAKAGGPSNEQFF.

The covered CDR3 bases are TGTGCCAGCAGCCAAGGGGAGGGTAGGACTGAA. This translates into CASSQGEGRTE. The complete CDR3 sequence is CASSQGEGRTEAFF. The rearrangement links TRBV7-3 to TRBJ1-1, with a weak D call TRBD1 (5 bases). The read terminates 3 residues before the CDR3 end, so the remaining end is supplied by the germline J gene. V lost 5 bases and J 5 bases, leaving 15 bases between the germline ends. CDR3 size: 14 residues. Germline V CDR1 and CDR2: SGHTA, FQGTGA.

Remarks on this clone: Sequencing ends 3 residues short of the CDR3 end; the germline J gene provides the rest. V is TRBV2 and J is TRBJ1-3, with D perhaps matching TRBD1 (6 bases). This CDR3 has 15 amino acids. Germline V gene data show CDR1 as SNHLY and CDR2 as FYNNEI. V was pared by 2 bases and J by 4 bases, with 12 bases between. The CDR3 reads CASSERGGDGNTIYF. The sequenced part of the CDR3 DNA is TGTGCCAGCAGTGAACGAGGGGGTGACGGAAACACC.

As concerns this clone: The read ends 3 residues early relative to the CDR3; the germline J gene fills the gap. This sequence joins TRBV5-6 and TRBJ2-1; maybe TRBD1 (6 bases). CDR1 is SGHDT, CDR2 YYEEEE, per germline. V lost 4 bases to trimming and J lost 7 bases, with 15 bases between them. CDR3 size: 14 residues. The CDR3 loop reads CASSQDRKGNEQFF. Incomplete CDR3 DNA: TGTGCCAGCAGCCAAGACAGGAAAGGGAATGAG.

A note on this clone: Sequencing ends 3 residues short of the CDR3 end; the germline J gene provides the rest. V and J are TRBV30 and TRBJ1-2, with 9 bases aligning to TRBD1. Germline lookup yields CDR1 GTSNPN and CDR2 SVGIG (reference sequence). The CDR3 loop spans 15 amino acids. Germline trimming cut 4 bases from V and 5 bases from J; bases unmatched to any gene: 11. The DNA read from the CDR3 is TGTGCCTGGAAGCCGGGACAGGGATTGGGATATGGC. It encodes CAWKPGQGLGYG. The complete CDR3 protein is CAWKPGQGLGYGYTF.

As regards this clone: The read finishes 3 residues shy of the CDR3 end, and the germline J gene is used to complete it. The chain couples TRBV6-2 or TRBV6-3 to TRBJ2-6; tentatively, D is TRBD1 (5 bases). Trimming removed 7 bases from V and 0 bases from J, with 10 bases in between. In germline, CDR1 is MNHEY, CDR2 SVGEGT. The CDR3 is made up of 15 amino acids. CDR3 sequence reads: CASTGSTSGANVLTF. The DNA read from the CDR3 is TGTGCCAGCACAGGGTCAACCTCTGGGGCCAACGTC.

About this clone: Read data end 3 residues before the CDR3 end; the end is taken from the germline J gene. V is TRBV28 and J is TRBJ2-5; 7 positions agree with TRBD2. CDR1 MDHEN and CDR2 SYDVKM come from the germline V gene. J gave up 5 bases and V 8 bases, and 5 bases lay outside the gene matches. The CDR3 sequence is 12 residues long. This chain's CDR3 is CASGGGWETQYF. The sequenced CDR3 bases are TGTGCCAGCGGCGGGGGATGGGAGACC. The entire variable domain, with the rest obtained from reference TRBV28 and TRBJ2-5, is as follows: DVKVTQSSRYLVKRTGEKVFLECVQDMDHENMFWYRQDPGLGLRLIYFSYDVKMKEKGDIPEGYSVSREKKERFSLILESASTNQTSMYLCASGGGWETQYFGPGTRLLVL.

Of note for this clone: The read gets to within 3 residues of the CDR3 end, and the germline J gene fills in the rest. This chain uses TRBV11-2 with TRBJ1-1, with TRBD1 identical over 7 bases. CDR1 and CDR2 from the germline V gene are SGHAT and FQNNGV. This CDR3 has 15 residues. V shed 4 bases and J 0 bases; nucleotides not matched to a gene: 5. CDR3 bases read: TGTGCCAGCAGCTGGCGGGGACAGATGAACACTGAA. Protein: CASSWRGQMNTE. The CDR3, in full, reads CASSWRGQMNTEAFF.

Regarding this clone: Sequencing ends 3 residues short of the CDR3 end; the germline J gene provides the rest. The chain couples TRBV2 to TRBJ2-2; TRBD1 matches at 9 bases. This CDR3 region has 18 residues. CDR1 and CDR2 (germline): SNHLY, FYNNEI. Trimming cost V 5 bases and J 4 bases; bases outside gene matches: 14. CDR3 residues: CASSLSPNRGLGTGELFF. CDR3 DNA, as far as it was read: TGTGCCAGCAGTCTCTCCCCAAACAGGGGGCTCGGCACCGGGGAG.

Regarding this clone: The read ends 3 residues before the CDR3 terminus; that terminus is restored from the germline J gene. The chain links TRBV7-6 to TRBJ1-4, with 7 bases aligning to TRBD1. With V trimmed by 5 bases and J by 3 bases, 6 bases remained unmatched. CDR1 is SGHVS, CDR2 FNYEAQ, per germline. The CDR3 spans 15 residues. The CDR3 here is CASSPVQGANEKLFF. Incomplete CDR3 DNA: TGTGCCAGCAGCCCAGTCCAGGGGGCTAATGAAAAA.

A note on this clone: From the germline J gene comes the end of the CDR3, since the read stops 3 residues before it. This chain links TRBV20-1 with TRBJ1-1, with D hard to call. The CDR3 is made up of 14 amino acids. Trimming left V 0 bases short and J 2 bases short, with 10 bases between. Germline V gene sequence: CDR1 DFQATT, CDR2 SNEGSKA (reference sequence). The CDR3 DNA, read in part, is TGCAGTGCTAGAGATAGCGGATCTAACACTGAA. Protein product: CSARDSGSNTE. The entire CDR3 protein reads CSARDSGSNTEAFF.

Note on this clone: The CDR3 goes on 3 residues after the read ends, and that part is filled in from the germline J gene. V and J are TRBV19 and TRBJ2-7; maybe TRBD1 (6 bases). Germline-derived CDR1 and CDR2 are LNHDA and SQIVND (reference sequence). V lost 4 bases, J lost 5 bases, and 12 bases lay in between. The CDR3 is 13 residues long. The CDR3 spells CASSTFRQDEQYF. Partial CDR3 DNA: TGTGCCAGTAGTACTTTTAGACAGGACGAG.

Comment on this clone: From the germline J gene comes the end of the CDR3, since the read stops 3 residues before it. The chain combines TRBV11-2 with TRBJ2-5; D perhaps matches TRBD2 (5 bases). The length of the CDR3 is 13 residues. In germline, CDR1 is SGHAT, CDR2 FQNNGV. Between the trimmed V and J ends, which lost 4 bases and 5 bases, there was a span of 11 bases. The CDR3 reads CASSWSGRETQYF. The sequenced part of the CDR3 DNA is TGTGCCAGCAGCTGGAGCGGTCGCGAGACC.

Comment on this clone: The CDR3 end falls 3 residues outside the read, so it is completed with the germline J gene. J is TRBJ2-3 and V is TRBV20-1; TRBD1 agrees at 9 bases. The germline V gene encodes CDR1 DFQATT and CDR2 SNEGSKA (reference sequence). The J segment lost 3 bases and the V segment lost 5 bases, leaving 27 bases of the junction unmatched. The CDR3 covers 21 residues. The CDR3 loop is CSAPEPAFGTGFQSSTDTQYF. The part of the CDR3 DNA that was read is TGCAGTGCTCCAGAACCTGCATTCGGGACAGGGTTTCAGAGTTCGACAGATACG.